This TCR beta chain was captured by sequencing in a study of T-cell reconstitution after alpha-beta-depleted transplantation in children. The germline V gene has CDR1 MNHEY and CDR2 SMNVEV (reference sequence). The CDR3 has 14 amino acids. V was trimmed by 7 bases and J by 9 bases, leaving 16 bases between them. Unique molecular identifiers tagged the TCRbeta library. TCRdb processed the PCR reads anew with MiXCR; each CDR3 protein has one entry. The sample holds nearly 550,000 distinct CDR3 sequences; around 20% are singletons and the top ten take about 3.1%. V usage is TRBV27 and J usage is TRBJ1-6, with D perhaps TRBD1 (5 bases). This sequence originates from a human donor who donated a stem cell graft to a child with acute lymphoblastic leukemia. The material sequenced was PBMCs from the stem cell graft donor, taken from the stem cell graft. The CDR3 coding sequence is TGTGCCAGCACCCAGGGTTGGTCGAGTTCACCCCTCCACTTT. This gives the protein CASTQGWSSSPLHF.